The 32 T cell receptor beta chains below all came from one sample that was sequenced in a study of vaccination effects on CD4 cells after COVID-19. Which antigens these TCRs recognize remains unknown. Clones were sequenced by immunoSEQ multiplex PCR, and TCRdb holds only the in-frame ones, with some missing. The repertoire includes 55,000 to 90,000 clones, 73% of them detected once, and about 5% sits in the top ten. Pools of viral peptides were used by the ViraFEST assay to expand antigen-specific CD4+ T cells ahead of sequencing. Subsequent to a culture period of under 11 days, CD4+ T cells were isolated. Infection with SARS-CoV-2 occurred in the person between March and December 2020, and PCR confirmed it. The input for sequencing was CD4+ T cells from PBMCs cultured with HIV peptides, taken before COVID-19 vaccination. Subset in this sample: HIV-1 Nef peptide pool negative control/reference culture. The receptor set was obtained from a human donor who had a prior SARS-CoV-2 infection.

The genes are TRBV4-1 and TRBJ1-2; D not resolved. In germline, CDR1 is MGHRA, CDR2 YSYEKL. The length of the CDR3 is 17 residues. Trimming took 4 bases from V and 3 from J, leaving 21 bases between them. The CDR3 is CASSRVVYSRAYYGYTF. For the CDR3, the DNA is TGCGCCAGCAGCCGGGTAGTATACAGCAGAGCTTACTATGGCTACACCTTC.

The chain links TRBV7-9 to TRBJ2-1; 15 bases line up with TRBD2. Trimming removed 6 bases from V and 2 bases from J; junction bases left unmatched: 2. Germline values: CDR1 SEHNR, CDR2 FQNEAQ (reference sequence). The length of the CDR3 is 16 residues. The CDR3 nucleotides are TGTGCCAGCAGAGGGACTAGCGGGGGGACCTACAATGAGCAGTTCTTC. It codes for CASRGTSGGTYNEQFF.

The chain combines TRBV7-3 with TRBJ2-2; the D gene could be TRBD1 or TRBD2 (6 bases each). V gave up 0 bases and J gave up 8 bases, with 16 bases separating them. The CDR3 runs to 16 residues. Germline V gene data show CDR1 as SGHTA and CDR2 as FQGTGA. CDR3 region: CASSLTGGRRDGELFF. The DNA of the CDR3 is TGTGCCAGCAGCTTAACGGGGGGCCGGAGGGATGGGGAGCTGTTTTTT.

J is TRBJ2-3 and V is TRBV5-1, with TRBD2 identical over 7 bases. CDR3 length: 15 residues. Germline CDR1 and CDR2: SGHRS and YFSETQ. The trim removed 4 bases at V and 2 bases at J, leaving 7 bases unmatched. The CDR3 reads CASSGRAVTTDTQYF. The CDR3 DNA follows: TGCGCCAGCAGCGGGAGGGCTGTTACCACAGATACGCAGTATTTT. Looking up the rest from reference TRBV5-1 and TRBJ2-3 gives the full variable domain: KAGVTQTPRYLIKTRGQQVTLSCSPISGHRSVSWYQQTPGQGLQFLFEYFSETQRNKGNFPGRFSGRQFSNSRSEMNVSTLELGDSALYLCASSGRAVTTDTQYFGPGTRLTVL.

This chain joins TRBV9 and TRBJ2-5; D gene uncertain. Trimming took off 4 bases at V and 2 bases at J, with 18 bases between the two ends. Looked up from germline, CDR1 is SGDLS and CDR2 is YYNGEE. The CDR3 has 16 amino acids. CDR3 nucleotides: TGTGCCAGCAGCCCCCAGAGTAGCTTGGGACAAGAGACCCAGTACTTC. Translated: CASSPQSSLGQETQYF.

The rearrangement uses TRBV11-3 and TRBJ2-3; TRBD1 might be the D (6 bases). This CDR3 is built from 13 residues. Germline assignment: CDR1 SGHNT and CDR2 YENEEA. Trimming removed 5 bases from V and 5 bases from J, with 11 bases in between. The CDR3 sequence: CASSLGQLDTQYF. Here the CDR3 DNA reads TGTGCCAGCAGCCTGGGACAACTAGATACGCAGTATTTT.

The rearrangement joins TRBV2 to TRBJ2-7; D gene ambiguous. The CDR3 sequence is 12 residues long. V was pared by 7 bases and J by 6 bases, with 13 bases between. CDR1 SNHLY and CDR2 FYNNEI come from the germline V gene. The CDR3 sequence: CASNVELREQYF. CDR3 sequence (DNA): TGTGCCAGCAATGTAGAACTCCGCGAGCAGTACTTC. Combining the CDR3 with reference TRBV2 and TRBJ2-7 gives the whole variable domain EPEVTQTPSHQVTQMGQEVILRCVPISNHLYFYWYRQILGQKVEFLVSFYNNEISEKSEIFDDQFSVERPDGSNFTLKIRSTKLEDSAMYFCASNVELREQYFGPGTRLTVT.

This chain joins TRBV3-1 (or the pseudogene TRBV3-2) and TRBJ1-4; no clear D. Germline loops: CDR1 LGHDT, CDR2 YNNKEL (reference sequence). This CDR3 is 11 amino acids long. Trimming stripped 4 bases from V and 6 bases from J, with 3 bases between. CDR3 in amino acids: CASSLYEKLFF. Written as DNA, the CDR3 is TGTGCCAGCAGCCTTTATGAAAAACTGTTTTTT.

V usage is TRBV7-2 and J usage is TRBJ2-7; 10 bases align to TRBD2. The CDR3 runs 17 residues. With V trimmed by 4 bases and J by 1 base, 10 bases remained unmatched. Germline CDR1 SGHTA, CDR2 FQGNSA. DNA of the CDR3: TGTGCCAGCAGCTGGGGCCCCGGGACTAGCGCATCCTACGAGCAGTACTTC. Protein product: CASSWGPGTSASYEQYF.

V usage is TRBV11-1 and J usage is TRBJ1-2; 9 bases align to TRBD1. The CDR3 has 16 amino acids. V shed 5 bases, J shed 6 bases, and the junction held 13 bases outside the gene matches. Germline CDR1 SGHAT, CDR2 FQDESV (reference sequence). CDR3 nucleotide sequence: TGTGCCAGCAGCCGATCTCAGGACAGGGGCGTCAATGGCTACACCTTC. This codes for CASSRSQDRGVNGYTF.

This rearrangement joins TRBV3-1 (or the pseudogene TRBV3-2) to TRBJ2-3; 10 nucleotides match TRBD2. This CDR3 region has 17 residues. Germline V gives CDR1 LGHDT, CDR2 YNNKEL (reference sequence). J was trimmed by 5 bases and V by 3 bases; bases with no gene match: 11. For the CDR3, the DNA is TGTGCCAGCAGCCACTCTTCAGCTAGCGGGAGTGGAGATACGCAGTATTTT. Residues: CASSHSSASGSGDTQYF.

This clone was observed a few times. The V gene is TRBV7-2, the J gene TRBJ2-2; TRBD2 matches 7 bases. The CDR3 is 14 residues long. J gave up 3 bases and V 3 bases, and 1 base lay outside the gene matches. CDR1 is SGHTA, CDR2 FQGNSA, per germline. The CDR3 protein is CASSFGGDTGELFF. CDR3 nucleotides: TGTGCCAGCAGCTTTGGGGGGGACACCGGGGAGCTGTTTTTT.

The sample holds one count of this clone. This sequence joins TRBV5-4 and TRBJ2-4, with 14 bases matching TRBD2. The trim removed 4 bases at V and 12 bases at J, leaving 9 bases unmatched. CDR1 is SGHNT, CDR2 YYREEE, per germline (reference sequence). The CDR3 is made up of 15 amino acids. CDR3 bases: TGTGCCAGCAGCGGCGGACTAGCGGGGGGCCAACATCAGTACTTC. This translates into CASSGGLAGGQHQYF.

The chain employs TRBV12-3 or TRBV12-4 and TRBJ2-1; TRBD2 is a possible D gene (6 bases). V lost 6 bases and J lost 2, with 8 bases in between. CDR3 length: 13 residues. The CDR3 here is CASRRLAYNEQFF. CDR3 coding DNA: TGTGCCAGCAGAAGACTAGCCTACAATGAGCAGTTCTTC.

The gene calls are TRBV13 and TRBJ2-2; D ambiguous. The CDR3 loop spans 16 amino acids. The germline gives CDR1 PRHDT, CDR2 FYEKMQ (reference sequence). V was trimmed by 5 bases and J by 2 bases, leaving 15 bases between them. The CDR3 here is CASSPPPAENTGELFF. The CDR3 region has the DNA TGTGCCAGCAGCCCACCACCGGCGGAAAACACCGGGGAGCTGTTTTTT.

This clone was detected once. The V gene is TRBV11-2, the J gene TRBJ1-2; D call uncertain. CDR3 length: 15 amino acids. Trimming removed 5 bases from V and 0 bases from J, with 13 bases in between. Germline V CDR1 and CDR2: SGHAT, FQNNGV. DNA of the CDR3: TGTGCCAGCAGCGACCACAAACAAGCTAACTATGGCTACACCTTC. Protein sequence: CASSDHKQANYGYTF.

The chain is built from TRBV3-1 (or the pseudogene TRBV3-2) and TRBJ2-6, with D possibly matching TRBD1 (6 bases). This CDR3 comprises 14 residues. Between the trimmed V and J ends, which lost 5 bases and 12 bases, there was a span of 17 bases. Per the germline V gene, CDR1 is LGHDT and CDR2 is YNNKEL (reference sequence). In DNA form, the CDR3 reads TGTGCCAGCAGCGTATACGGACAGCCCCGCGTCCTGACTTTC. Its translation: CASSVYGQPRVLTF.

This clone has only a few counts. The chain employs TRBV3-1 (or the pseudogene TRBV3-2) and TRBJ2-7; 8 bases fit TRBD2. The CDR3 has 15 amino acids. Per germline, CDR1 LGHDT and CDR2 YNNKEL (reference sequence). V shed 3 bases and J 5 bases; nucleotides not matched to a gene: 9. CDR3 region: CASSQGDSGVDEQYF. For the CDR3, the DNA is TGTGCCAGCAGCCAGGGGGATAGCGGGGTCGACGAGCAGTACTTC.

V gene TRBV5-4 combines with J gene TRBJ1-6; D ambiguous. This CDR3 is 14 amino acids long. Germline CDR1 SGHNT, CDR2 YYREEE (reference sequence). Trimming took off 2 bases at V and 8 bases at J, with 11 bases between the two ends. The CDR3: CASSFGRGYSPLHF. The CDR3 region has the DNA TGTGCCAGCAGCTTCGGGCGCGGTTATTCACCCCTCCACTTT.

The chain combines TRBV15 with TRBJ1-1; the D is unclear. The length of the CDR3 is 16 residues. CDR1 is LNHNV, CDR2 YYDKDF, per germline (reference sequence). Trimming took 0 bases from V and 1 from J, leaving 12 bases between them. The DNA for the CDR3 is TGTGCCACCAGCAGAGAGTTGATGGGAACGAACACTGAAGCTTTCTTT. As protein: CATSRELMGTNTEAFF.

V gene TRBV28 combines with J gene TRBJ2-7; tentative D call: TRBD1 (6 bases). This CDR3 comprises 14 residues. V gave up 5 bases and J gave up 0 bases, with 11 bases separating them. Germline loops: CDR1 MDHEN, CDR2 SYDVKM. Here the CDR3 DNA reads TGTGCCAGCAGTCTCGGACAGAGCTCCTACGAGCAGTACTTC. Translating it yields CASSLGQSSYEQYF. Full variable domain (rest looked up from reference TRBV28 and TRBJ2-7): DVKVTQSSRYLVKRTGEKVFLECVQDMDHENMFWYRQDPGLGLRLIYFSYDVKMKEKGDIPEGYSVSREKKERFSLILESASTNQTSMYLCASSLGQSSYEQYFGPGTRLTVT.

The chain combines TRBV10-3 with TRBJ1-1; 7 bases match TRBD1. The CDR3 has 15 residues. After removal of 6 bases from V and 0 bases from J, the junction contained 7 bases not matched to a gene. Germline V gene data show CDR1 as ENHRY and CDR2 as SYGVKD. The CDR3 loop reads CAISRDSHLNTEAFF. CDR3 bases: TGTGCCATCAGCAGGGACAGCCACCTGAACACTGAAGCTTTCTTT.

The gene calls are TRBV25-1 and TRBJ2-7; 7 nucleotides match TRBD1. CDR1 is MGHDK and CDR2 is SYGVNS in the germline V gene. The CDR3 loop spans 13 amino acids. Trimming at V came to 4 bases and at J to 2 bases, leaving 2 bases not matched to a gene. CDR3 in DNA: TGTGCCAGCAGTGTGACAGGGACCTACGAGCAGTACTTC. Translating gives CASSVTGTYEQYF.

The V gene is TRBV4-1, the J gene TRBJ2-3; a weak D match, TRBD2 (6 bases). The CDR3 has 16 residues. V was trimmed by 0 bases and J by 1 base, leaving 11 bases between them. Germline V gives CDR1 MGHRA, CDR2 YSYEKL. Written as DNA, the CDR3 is TGCGCCAGCAGCCAAGATCTTGGCGGGGGCACAGATACGCAGTATTTT. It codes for CASSQDLGGGTDTQYF.

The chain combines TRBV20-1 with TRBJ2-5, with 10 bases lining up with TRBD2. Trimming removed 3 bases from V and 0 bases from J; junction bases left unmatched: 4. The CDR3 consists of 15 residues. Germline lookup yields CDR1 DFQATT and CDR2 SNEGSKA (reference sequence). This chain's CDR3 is CSASDLAGDQETQYF. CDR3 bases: TGCAGTGCTAGTGACCTAGCGGGGGACCAAGAGACCCAGTACTTC.

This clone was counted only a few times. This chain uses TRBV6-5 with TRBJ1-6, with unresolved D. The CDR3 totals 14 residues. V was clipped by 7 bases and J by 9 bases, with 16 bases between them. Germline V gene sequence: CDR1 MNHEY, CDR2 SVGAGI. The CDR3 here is CASTTLERLSPLHF. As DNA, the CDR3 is TGTGCCAGCACCACCTTAGAGAGACTTTCACCCCTCCACTTT.

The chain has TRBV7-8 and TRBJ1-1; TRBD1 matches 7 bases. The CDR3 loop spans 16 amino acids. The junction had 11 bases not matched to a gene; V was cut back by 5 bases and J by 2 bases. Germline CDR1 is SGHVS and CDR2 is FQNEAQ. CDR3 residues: CASSERDSSINTEAFF. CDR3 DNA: TGTGCCAGCAGCGAAAGGGACAGTTCGATAAACACTGAAGCTTTCTTT. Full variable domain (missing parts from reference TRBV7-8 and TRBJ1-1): GAGVSQSPRYKVAKRGQDVALRCDPISGHVSLFWYQQALGQGPEFLTYFQNEAQLDKSGLPSDRFFAERPEGSVSTLKIQRTQQEDSAVYLCASSERDSSINTEAFFGQGTRLTVV.

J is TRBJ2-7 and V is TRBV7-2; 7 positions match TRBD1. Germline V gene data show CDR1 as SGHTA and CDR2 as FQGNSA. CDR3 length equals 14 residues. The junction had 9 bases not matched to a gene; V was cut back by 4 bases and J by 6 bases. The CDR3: CASSWTGPDFEQYF. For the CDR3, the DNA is TGTGCCAGCAGCTGGACAGGCCCTGACTTCGAGCAGTACTTC.

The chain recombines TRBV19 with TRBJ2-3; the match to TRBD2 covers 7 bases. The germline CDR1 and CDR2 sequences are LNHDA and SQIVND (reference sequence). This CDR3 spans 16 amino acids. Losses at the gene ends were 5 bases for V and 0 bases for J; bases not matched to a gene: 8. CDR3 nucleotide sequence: TGTGCCAGTAGTTGGCGATCTAGCGGAAGCACAGATACGCAGTATTTT. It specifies CASSWRSSGSTDTQYF.

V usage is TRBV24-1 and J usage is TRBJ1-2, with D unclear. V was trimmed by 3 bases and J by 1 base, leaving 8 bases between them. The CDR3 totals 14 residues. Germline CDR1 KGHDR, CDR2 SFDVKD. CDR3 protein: CATSDARVNYGYTF. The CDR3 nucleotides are TGTGCCACCAGTGATGCCCGTGTTAACTATGGCTACACCTTC.

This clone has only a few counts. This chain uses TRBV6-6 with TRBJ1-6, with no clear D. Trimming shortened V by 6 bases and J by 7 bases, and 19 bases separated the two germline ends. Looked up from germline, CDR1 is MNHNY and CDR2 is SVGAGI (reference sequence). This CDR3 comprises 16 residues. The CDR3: CASSPGLTRRNSPLHF. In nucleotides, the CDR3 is TGTGCCAGCAGCCCCGGTCTGACACGGAGAAATTCACCCCTCCACTTT.

CDR3 amino acids: CASSVVSRDEQFF. CDR3 nucleotides: TGTGCCAGCAGCGTAGTTTCCCGCGATGAGCAGTTCTTC. The V gene is TRBV9, the J gene TRBJ2-1, with D hard to call. Trimming left V 0 bases short and J 8 bases short, with 9 bases between. The CDR3 length is 13 residues. Germline lookup yields CDR1 SGDLS and CDR2 YYNGEE.